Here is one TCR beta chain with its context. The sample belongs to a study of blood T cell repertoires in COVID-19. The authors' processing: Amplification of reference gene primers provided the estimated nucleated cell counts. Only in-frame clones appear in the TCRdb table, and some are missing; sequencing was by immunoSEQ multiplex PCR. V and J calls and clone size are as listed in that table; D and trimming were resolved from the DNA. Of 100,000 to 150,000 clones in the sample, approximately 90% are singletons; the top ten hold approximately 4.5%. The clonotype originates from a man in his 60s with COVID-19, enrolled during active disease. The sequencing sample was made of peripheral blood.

The CDR3 region is CASTSARGAGYTF. The CDR3 DNA sequence: TGTGCCAGCACCTCAGCACGGGGGGCTGGCTACACCTTC. The rearrangement links TRBV5-6 to TRBJ1-2; a possible D gene is TRBD1 (6 bases). Trimming took 6 bases from V and 7 from J, leaving 16 bases between them. The V gene's germline CDR1 is SGHDT and CDR2 YYEEEE. The CDR3 is 13 amino acids.